These 16 T cell receptor beta chains were all obtained from the same sample, sequenced in a study of T cells in Graves' hyperthyroidism and ophthalmopathy. TCR beta CDR3 regions were amplified from RNA transcripts. When the TCR CDR3 underwent first-round RT-PCR, the HTBI primer set was used. One entry per CDR3 protein results from TCRdb running MiXCR on the multiplex PCR reads. The sample records around 600,000 distinct CDR3 sequences, 13% to 15% being singletons. The sample taken for sequencing was blood. The receptors derive from a woman aged 50 to 65 with Graves' ophthalmopathy.

The genes are TRBV4-2 and TRBJ2-1; D may be TRBD2 (6 bases). V was cut by 0 bases and J by 6 bases, with 18 bases left in between. The CDR3 spans 17 residues. Germline CDR1 is LGHNA and CDR2 is YNFKEQ. The CDR3 DNA sequence: TGTGCCAGCAGCCAAGATAGTGGACTATATGATTCCAATGAGCAGTTCTTC. It specifies CASSQDSGLYDSNEQFF.

The table lists this clonotype with many counts. DNA of the CDR3: TGTGCCAGCAGTTTAAGGACACCCGACTATGGCTACACCTTC. This codes for CASSLRTPDYGYTF. The V gene is TRBV28, the J gene TRBJ1-2, with D possibly being TRBD1 (5 bases). The CDR3 has 14 residues. V was pared by 2 bases and J by 3 bases, with 10 bases between. Germline values: CDR1 MDHEN, CDR2 SYDVKM.

The chain has TRBV27 and TRBJ2-3; no firm D call. The CDR3 contains 13 residues. Germline loops: CDR1 MNHEY, CDR2 SMNVEV (reference sequence). The ends were cut back, 3 bases at V and 6 bases at J, with 10 bases in the middle. The CDR3 sequence: CASSFDRWDTQYF. The CDR3 nucleotides are TGTGCCAGCAGTTTCGATAGATGGGATACGCAGTATTTT.

The rearrangement uses TRBV6-2 or TRBV6-3 and TRBJ2-2; D is possibly TRBD2 (5 bases). V lost 5 bases and J 10 bases, leaving 8 bases between the germline ends. The CDR3 is made up of 11 amino acids. Per germline, CDR1 MNHEY and CDR2 SVGEGT. CDR3 sequence reads: CASSISVELFF. CDR3 nucleotides: TGTGCCAGCAGTATTAGCGTGGAGCTGTTTTTT.

Many counts were recorded for this clonotype. This rearrangement joins TRBV7-3 to TRBJ2-1; 7 bases are a match to TRBD2. V shed 5 bases and J 8 bases; nucleotides not matched to a gene: 6. The V gene's germline CDR1 is SGHTA and CDR2 FQGTGA. The CDR3 extends over 13 amino acids. Here the CDR3 DNA reads TGTGCCAGCAGCCTAGGGACTACGGATGAGCAGTTCTTC. Translation gives CASSLGTTDEQFF.

This clonotype was seen repeatedly, ten times or more. V usage is TRBV7-2 and J usage is TRBJ1-5, with D possibly TRBD1 on 6 matching bases. V was cut by 3 bases and J by 9 bases, with 18 bases left in between. Germline CDR1 SGHTA, CDR2 FQGNSA. The CDR3 covers 15 residues. The CDR3 bases are TGTGCCAGCAGCTTGAAACAAGGGGGGACGGGGCCCCAGCATTTT. Its protein is CASSLKQGGTGPQHF.

This clonotype was observed at least ten times. The chain joins TRBV28 to TRBJ2-7; the match to TRBD1 covers 11 bases. The CDR3 is made up of 15 amino acids. V shed 6 bases and J 7 bases; nucleotides not matched to a gene: 11. The germline CDR1 and CDR2 sequences are MDHEN and SYDVKM. The CDR3 protein is CASSLGTGGRYEQYF. CDR3 DNA sequence: TGTGCCAGCAGCCTGGGGACAGGGGGAAGGTATGAGCAGTACTTC. Full variable domain (rest looked up from reference TRBV28 and TRBJ2-7): DVKVTQSSRYLVKRTGEKVFLECVQDMDHENMFWYRQDPGLGLRLIYFSYDVKMKEKGDIPEGYSVSREKKERFSLILESASTNQTSMYLCASSLGTGGRYEQYFGPGTRLTVT.

This clonotype occurred many times. The V call is TRBV15, the J call TRBJ2-1, with 10 bases identical to TRBD2. CDR3 length: 17 residues. The germline V gene has CDR1 LNHNV and CDR2 YYDKDF (reference sequence). V trimming: 0 bases; J trimming: 2 bases; junction bases outside the gene matches: 4. CDR3 sequence (DNA): TGTGCCACCAGCAGAGATTTACTAGCGGGAACCTACAATGAGCAGTTCTTC. Its translation: CATSRDLLAGTYNEQFF.

The genes are TRBV7-9 and TRBJ1-4; no clear D. This CDR3 has 20 amino acids. The V gene's germline CDR1 is SEHNR and CDR2 FQNEAQ (reference sequence). Trimming pared 4 bases from V and 4 bases from J, leaving 28 bases between. CDR3 in amino acids: CASSSYSGWVLLQRNEKLFF. Written as DNA, the CDR3 is TGTGCCAGCAGCTCATATTCAGGATGGGTTCTACTGCAGCGTAATGAAAAACTGTTTTTT.

The sample holds a few counts of this clonotype. The chain has TRBV30 and TRBJ1-3; D gene ambiguous. The CDR3 runs 12 residues. Germline-derived CDR1 and CDR2 are GTSNPN and SVGIG (reference sequence). The V end was cut by 4 bases, the J end by 1 base, with 5 bases between. Here the CDR3 reads CAWKLSGNTIYF. The DNA for the CDR3 is TGTGCCTGGAAACTTTCTGGAAACACCATATATTTT.

There are a few counts of this clonotype. V is TRBV4-3 and J is TRBJ2-4; D gene unclear. Trimming left V 2 bases short and J 0 bases short, with 17 bases between. Germline V gives CDR1 LGHNA, CDR2 YSLEER. The CDR3 is 18 amino acids. DNA of the CDR3: TGCGCCAGCAGCCAAACACGCGTCCCGGCTGGAGCCAAAAACATTCAGTACTTC. Translated, it gives CASSQTRVPAGAKNIQYF.

This clonotype was found many times. J is TRBJ2-7 and V is TRBV27, with 14 nucleotides matching TRBD2. Germline-derived CDR1 and CDR2 are MNHEY and SMNVEV (reference sequence). V shed 6 bases and J 3 bases; nucleotides not matched to a gene: 4. The CDR3 is made up of 15 amino acids. This CDR3 reads CASRRTSGRFYEQYF. The CDR3 DNA is TGTGCCAGCAGGCGGACTAGCGGGAGGTTCTACGAGCAGTACTTC.

This clonotype showed up many times. The genes are TRBV28 and TRBJ2-7, with D tentatively TRBD2 (6 bases). Per germline, CDR1 MDHEN and CDR2 SYDVKM. V lost 4 bases to trimming and J lost 2 bases, with 15 bases between them. CDR3 length: 15 amino acids. CDR3 amino acids: CASSSSTGGTYEQYF. In nucleotides, the CDR3 is TGTGCCAGCAGTTCATCCACCGGGGGAACCTACGAGCAGTACTTC.

Ten or more counts support this clonotype. This sequence joins TRBV12-3 or TRBV12-4 and TRBJ2-1; D may correspond to TRBD1 or TRBD2 (6 bases each). This CDR3 has 14 residues. Trimming stripped 4 bases from V and 7 bases from J, with 14 bases between. This CDR3 reads CASSSWGAGNEQFF. The DNA for the CDR3 is TGTGCCAGCAGTTCGTGGGGGGCGGGTAATGAGCAGTTCTTC.

This clonotype came up many times. The CDR3 nucleotides read TGTGCCAGCAGCTTTGACGGTGAAGCTTTCTTT. Its protein is CASSFDGEAFF. This chain uses TRBV7-9 with TRBJ1-1; D unresolved. The germline V gene encodes CDR1 SEHNR and CDR2 FQNEAQ (reference sequence). V was pared by 3 bases and J by 7 bases, with 6 bases between. The CDR3 spans 11 residues.

At least ten counts were recorded for this clonotype. CDR3 DNA sequence: TGTGCCAGCAGTGTCTGGACAGGACGGTTAGGAGCTTTCTTT. Encoded protein: CASSVWTGRLGAFF. V is TRBV6-2 or TRBV6-3 and J is TRBJ1-1; TRBD1 agrees at 7 bases. This CDR3 spans 14 amino acids. Germline trimming cut 5 bases from V and 10 bases from J; bases unmatched to any gene: 13. Germline V lookup: CDR1 MNHEY, CDR2 SVGEGT.